Listed below are T cell receptor beta chains from one sample, sequenced in a study of blood T cell dynamics during melanoma immunotherapy. The data were produced by immunoSEQ multiplex PCR, yet TCRdb's version contains in-frame clones alone and is incomplete. This table has about 480 clones, approximately 80% appearing once. This specimen consisted of cell-free DNA from blood, obtained from a patient treated with checkpoint blockade. Source of these receptors: a human donor with melanoma. Each CDR3 is given with its conserved first and last residue. The D gene is left open where the match is weak. The size of a clone is reported for some rows only, either as once, few or many, or as a class for expanded clones.

TRBV7-9	TRBJ1-2	.	TRBD1	TGTGCCAGCAGTCCGACAGGGGGATACGACACCTTC	CASSPTGGYDTF
TRBV6-4	TRBJ2-3	.	TRBD2	TGTGCCAGCAGTGTAGCGGGGGGCACAGATACGCAGTATTTT	CASSVAGGTDTQYF
TRBV6-5	TRBJ2-1	.	.	TGTGCCAGCAGTTGGGCCGGGACAGAGCAGTTCTTC	CASSWAGTEQFF
TRBV19	TRBJ2-5	.	.	TGTGCCAGTAGTATAATCGCAGCGGAGACCCAGTACTTC	CASSIIAAETQYF
TRBV28	TRBJ1-2	once	TRBD1	TGTGCCAGCAGCCTTCCACAGGGGATGGTTTTAGGCTACACCTTC	CASSLPQGMVLGYTF
TRBV18	TRBJ1-6	.	TRBD1	TGTGCCAGCTCACAGGACTCGAGACAGGGAGTTTCACCCCTCCACTTT	CASSQDSRQGVSPLHF
TRBV4-2	TRBJ2-1	.	.	TGTGCCAGCAGCCAAGATTTCCCCATTGAAGGGAGTGAGCAGTTCTTC	CASSQDFPIEGSEQFF
TRBV5-1	TRBJ2-1	once	TRBD1	TGCGCCAGCAGCTTGGGGACAGGGAACATCAATGAGCAGTTCTTC	CASSLGTGNINEQFF
TRBV19	TRBJ1-5	.	.	TGTGCCAGTAGTATAGCCCCCCATCAGCCCCAGCATTTT	CASSIAPHQPQHF
TRBV14	TRBJ2-5	once	TRBD1	TGTGCCAGCAGCAATAGACAGGGTGATGAGACCCAGTACTTC	CASSNRQGDETQYF
TRBV19	TRBJ1-2	.	.	TGTGCCAGTAGTATTGGCTCTGGGGACTCTCGCTACACCTTC	CASSIGSGDSRYTF
TRBV9	TRBJ1-6	few	.	TGTGCCAGCAGCACACAAAGCTCCTATAATTCACCCCTCCACTTT	CASSTQSSYNSPLHF
TRBV5-1	TRBJ1-5	.	.	TGCGCCAGCAGCTTGGAAAGCCCCAATCAGCCCCAGCATTTT	CASSLESPNQPQHF
TRBV6-1	TRBJ2-5	.	TRBD2	TGTGCCAGCAGTGAACTAGCGGGGGGGCCAGAGACCCAGTACTTC	CASSELAGGPETQYF
TRBV7-3	TRBJ2-3	.	TRBD2	TGTGCCAGCAGTGCCGGGACTAGCGGGCCAGATACGCAGTATTTT	CASSAGTSGPDTQYF
TRBV7-3	TRBJ2-1	.	.	TGTGCCAGCAGCTTACAGGGTTTGTCTAACAATGAGCAGTTCTTC	CASSLQGLSNNEQFF
TRBV7-2	TRBJ2-5	.	TRBD2	TGTGCCAGCAGCAAGCTACTAGCGGGGGCCCTGTACCAAGAGACCCAGTACTTC	CASSKLLAGALYQETQYF
TRBV28	TRBJ1-3	.	.	TGTGCCAGCAGTTTAGCGACCCTCTCTGGAAACACCATATATTTT	CASSLATLSGNTIYF
TRBV30	TRBJ1-5	.	.	TGTGCCTGGAGTGGTGGGGGGGCAAGCAATCAGCCCCAGCATTTT	CAWSGGGASNQPQHF
TRBV5-4	TRBJ1-1	.	.	TGTGCCAGCAGCTTCTCTCAGAACACTGAAGCTTTCTTT	CASSFSQNTEAFF
TRBV28	TRBJ2-1	.	TRBD2	TGTGCCAGCAGTTTCTTTGGGACTAGCAATCCCAATGAGCAGTTCTTC	CASSFFGTSNPNEQFF
TRBV27	TRBJ2-1	.	.	TGTGCCAGCAGTTTATCGGCAATGGGGGGTTTCCACAATGAGCAGTTCTTC	CASSLSAMGGFHNEQFF
TRBV11-2	TRBJ2-3	.	.	TGTGCCAGCAGCCCCAGGGGGGGCTCCCCCATACCGCAGTATTTT	CASSPRGGSPIPQYF
TRBV6-1	TRBJ1-3	.	.	TGTGCCAGCAGTGAAGCGCTTCTGACCAAGTGCGATTTT	CASSEALLTKCDF
TRBV11-2	TRBJ1-4	.	.	TGTGCCAGCAGTATACGGTGGACAACTAATGAAAAACTGTTTTTT	CASSIRWTTNEKLFF
TRBV18	TRBJ1-2	.	.	TGTGCCAGCTCTTCCGACAGGACGTCTGGCTATGGCTACACCTTC	CASSSDRTSGYGYTF
TRBV7-9	TRBJ2-5	.	.	TGTGCCAGCAGCTTCGACAGGCTGCAAGAGACCCAGTACTTC	CASSFDRLQETQYF
TRBV2	TRBJ2-5	.	TRBD2	TGTGCCAGCAGTGAAAACGTTGCGGGGGGTAAAGAGACCCAGTACTTC	CASSENVAGGKETQYF
TRBV5-1	TRBJ2-7	.	TRBD1	TGCGCCAGCAGCCGACAGGGAGACGAGCAGTACTTC	CASSRQGDEQYF
TRBV5-6	TRBJ1-1	hyperexpanded	.	TGTGCCAGCAGCTTGCTGGGGGGGGGAGGCAACACTGAAGCTTTCTTT	CASSLLGGGGNTEAFF
TRBV14	TRBJ1-1	few	.	TGTGCCAGCAGCCAAGCAGGGATGAACACTGAAGCTTTCTTT	CASSQAGMNTEAFF
TRBV6-5	TRBJ1-6	few	TRBD1	TGTGCCAGCAACCTACAGGGGAATTCACCCCTCCACTTT	CASNLQGNSPLHF
TRBV7-6	TRBJ2-1	once	TRBD2	TGTGCCAGCAGCTCCCCGACTAGCGGGGGGGCGAGTGAGCAGTTCTTC	CASSSPTSGGASEQFF
TRBV7-2	TRBJ1-2	few	TRBD1	TGTGCCAGCAGCTTAGGAGGGACAGGGTCCGTCTATGGCTACACCTTC	CASSLGGTGSVYGYTF
TRBV19	TRBJ2-3	once	TRBD1	TGTGCCAGTAGTGTCAGACAGGGGTCAGATACGCAGTATTTT	CASSVRQGSDTQYF
TRBV7-9	TRBJ2-1	.	.	TGTGCCAGCAGCTTAATGGGGGGACAAAACTCCTACAATGAGCAGTTCTTC	CASSLMGGQNSYNEQFF
TRBV4-1	TRBJ1-1	.	TRBD1	TGCGCCAGCAGCCAAGAAGGGCAGGGGGGCGTGAACACTGAAGCTTTCTTT	CASSQEGQGGVNTEAFF
TRBV19	TRBJ2-7	.	.	TGTGCCAGTATGCGTAACTACGAGCAGTACTTC	CASMRNYEQYF
TRBV7-9	TRBJ2-1	.	.	TGTGCCAGCAGCTTAGCAGGAGGGGATGAGCAGTTCTTC	CASSLAGGDEQFF
TRBV2	TRBJ2-7	.	.	TGTGCCAGCAGTGCTCAAGGCAGGGGACCCTACGAGCAGTACTTC	CASSAQGRGPYEQYF
TRBV11-2	TRBJ1-1	few	TRBD1	TGTGCGAGCGAAGGGACAGGGATGAACACTGAAGCTTTCTTT	CASEGTGMNTEAFF
TRBV6-9	TRBJ1-2	.	.	TGTGCCAGCAGCCCCCCGGTGGCAGGAAAGTATGGCTACACCTTC	CASSPPVAGKYGYTF
TRBV4-2	TRBJ2-5	.	TRBD2	TGTGCCAGCAGCCAACTCCCCCTACTAGCGGGGGAAGAGACCCAGTACTTC	CASSQLPLLAGEETQYF
TRBV13	TRBJ1-1	few	.	TGTGCCAGCAGCTTATTCGGGATTTCGGGCACTGAAGCTTTCTTT	CASSLFGISGTEAFF
TRBV5-5	TRBJ1-2	.	.	TGTGCCAGCAGCTCCTGGGACGAAGGCTACACCTTC	CASSSWDEGYTF
TRBV5-1	TRBJ1-3	.	.	TGCGCCAGCAGCAAGGATGCGTCGGACACCATATATTTT	CASSKDASDTIYF
TRBV7-9	TRBJ1-2	few	.	TGTGCCAGCAGCTTAGGTGTAGGATCTAACTATGGCTACACCTTC	CASSLGVGSNYGYTF
TRBV7-2	TRBJ1-2	.	.	TGTGCCAGCAGCTTCTCCGACCAGAACTATGGCTACACCTTC	CASSFSDQNYGYTF
TRBV7-4	TRBJ1-4	.	.	TGTGCCAGCAGCTTAGACAAGGAAGTTGCTAATGAAAAACTGTTTTTT	CASSLDKEVANEKLFF
TRBV19	TRBJ2-3	.	TRBD2	TGTGCCAGTAGTGGGGGGGGAGGTTCCTTTTCCACAGATACGCAGTATTTT	CASSGGGGSFSTDTQYF
TRBV4-1	TRBJ1-4	.	TRBD1	TGCGCCAGCAGCCCCAAAGGGGGACAGGGGGTTGAAAAACTGTTTTTT	CASSPKGGQGVEKLFF
TRBV30	TRBJ2-5	.	.	TGTGCCTGGATTCCCCGAGAAACGGAGACCCAGTACTTC	CAWIPRETETQYF
TRBV4-3	TRBJ1-2	.	.	TGCGCCAGCAGCCAGTTCCCTGGGGGGGCCGAGACCGGCTACACCTTC	CASSQFPGGAETGYTF
TRBV4-3	TRBJ2-7	.	.	TGCGCCAGCAGCCAAGGGGTCATTAGTGGGGTAGAGCAGTACTTC	CASSQGVISGVEQYF
TRBV28	TRBJ1-5	.	TRBD1	TGTGCCAGCAGTTTATGGACGGGGACAGGGGTTCAGCCCCAGCATTTT	CASSLWTGTGVQPQHF
TRBV7-9	TRBJ1-4	.	TRBD1	TGTGCCAGCAGCTTACGTCAGGGGGCGAAGGAAAAACTGTTTTTT	CASSLRQGAKEKLFF
TRBV28	TRBJ2-7	.	TRBD1	TGTGCCAGCAGTTTGTCTGGGACAGACGACGAGCAGTACTTC	CASSLSGTDDEQYF
TRBV30	TRBJ2-1	.	.	TGTGCCTGGAGTGTACTAGGCAATGAGCAGTTCTTC	CAWSVLGNEQFF